This paragraph covers one TCR beta chain sequence. Trimming removed 0 bases from V and 2 bases from J; junction bases left unmatched: 10. The CDR3 contains 18 residues. In germline, CDR1 is SGHRS, CDR2 YFSETQ. This sample was taken from a study of blood T cell repertoires in COVID-19. Participants were placed into cohorts based on the clinical history they reported. Some clones are missing from TCRdb's copy, which holds only in-frame ones; the method was immunoSEQ multiplex PCR. The sample holds about 300,000 clones, roughly 85% seen once. Sequences were obtained from PBMCs or T cells enriched from blood (not recorded which). The gene calls are TRBV5-1 and TRBJ2-3, with 9 nucleotides matching TRBD2. The sequence came from a woman in her twenties or thirties who had recovered from COVID-19. The CDR3 DNA reads as TGCGCCAGCAGCTTGGCCGCGGGGGGGCCCACTAACACAGATACGCAGTATTTT. It translates to CASSLAAGGPTNTDTQYF.